The subject of this entry is one TCR beta chain. This record belongs to a study of cytomegalovirus exposure and HLA in healthy donors. The CDR3 has 16 amino acids. The trim removed 3 bases at V and 4 bases at J, leaving 5 bases unmatched. Germline CDR1 is SGHAT and CDR2 is FQNNGV. The PCR used 60 Vbeta and 13 Jbeta primers. The protocol was immunoSEQ multiplex PCR, while the TCRdb copy is restricted to in-frame clones and leaves out a portion. The sample lists approximately 150,000 clones; over 75% were seen once. This sequence was found in a male donor in good health and CMV-seronegative. The gene calls are TRBV11-2 and TRBJ2-1; 11 bases line up with TRBD2. Sequencing was carried out using PBMCs. In DNA, the CDR3 is TGTGCCAGCAGCTTTCGACTAGCGGGACCATACAATGAGCAGTTCTTC. This translates into CASSFRLAGPYNEQFF.